The clone carrying this T cell receptor (beta chain) was found many times. Its antigen is unknown. The data were obtained in a study of Graves' ophthalmopathy and Graves' hyperthyroidism. Notes on the study in general: Ophthalmopathy cases were distinguished from stable hyperthyroidism by a 13-signature model, reaching roughly 90% sensitivity and approximately 83% specificity. Most expanded clonotypes in thyroid above 0.001 frequency also showed up in blood.

Newly diagnosed, the hyperthyroidism patients had under 2 months' duration and were aged 18 to 65. This CDR3 comprises 15 residues. After removal of 2 bases from V and 1 base from J, the junction contained 3 bases not matched to a gene. Per the germline V gene, CDR1 is MNHNS and CDR2 is SASEGT. Amplifying from RNA transcripts, the study obtained TCR beta CDR3 regions. In the first round, RT-PCR was carried out with HTBI primers, and a multiplex PCR formed the second round. MiXCR, applied by TCRdb to the multiplex PCR reads, yields one record per CDR3 protein. The table records about 1.2 million distinct CDR3 sequences, around a third of them present only once.

The TCR comes from an adult man with Graves' hyperthyroidism. The sequenced sample was peripheral blood or thyroid tissue (not recorded which). The chain combines TRBV6-1 with TRBJ1-1, with 8 bases identical to TRBD1. The CDR3 here is CASSERQGTNTEAFF. CDR3 sequence (DNA): TGTGCCAGCAGTGAAAGACAGGGGACGAACACTGAAGCTTTCTTT.